The next 15 T cell receptor beta chains were all read from a single sample in a study of cytomegalovirus exposure and HLA in healthy donors. Primers for the PCR totalled 60 Vbeta and 13 Jbeta. Repertoires were generated with immunoSEQ multiplex PCR, while TCRdb's copy carries only in-frame clones and drops some. The data contain some 120,000 clones, around 80% of them singletons. Sequenced material: PBMCs. The receptors were gathered from a man aged 25 to 40 in good health and CMV-seropositive.

The gene calls are TRBV11-2 and TRBJ1-2; D is unresolved. Germline V gives CDR1 SGHAT, CDR2 FQNNGV. Trimming took 0 bases from V and 4 from J, leaving 9 bases between them. The CDR3 consists of 14 residues. The CDR3 region is CASSLDLASYGYTF. CDR3 DNA sequence: TGTGCCAGCAGCTTAGATCTGGCAAGCTATGGCTACACCTTC. The whole variable domain, remainder taken from reference TRBV11-2 and TRBJ1-2, is EAGVAQSPRYKIIEKRQSVAFWCNPISGHATLYWYQQILGQGPKLLIQFQNNGVVDDSQLPKDRFSAERLKGVDSTLKIQPAKLEDSAVYLCASSLDLASYGYTFGSGTRLTVV.

The chain has TRBV5-1 and TRBJ2-1; D call uncertain. The CDR3 length is 13 residues. Trimming removed 0 bases from V and 3 bases from J, with 4 bases in between. Per germline, CDR1 SGHRS and CDR2 YFSETQ. CDR3 nucleotides: TGCGCCAGCAGCTTGGGGCTCTACAATGAGCAGTTCTTC. Translated, it gives CASSLGLYNEQFF. Supplemented by reference TRBV5-1 and TRBJ2-1, the full variable domain reads KAGVTQTPRYLIKTRGQQVTLSCSPISGHRSVSWYQQTPGQGLQFLFEYFSETQRNKGNFPGRFSGRQFSNSRSEMNVSTLELGDSALYLCASSLGLYNEQFFGPGTRLTVL.

The gene calls are TRBV28 and TRBJ2-7; D gene unclear. V lost 4 bases, J lost 2 bases, and 18 bases lay in between. From germline, CDR1 is MDHEN and CDR2 SYDVKM. The CDR3 is 16 amino acids. The CDR3 DNA reads TGTGCCAGCAGTTCCGACCTGAGCCTAGTAGCCTACGAGCAGTACTTC. Its protein product is CASSSDLSLVAYEQYF.

The V call is TRBV7-3, the J call TRBJ2-1, with TRBD2 matching 9 bases. The length of the CDR3 is 16 residues. CDR1 is SGHTA and CDR2 is FQGTGA in the germline V gene. After removal of 2 bases from V and 1 base from J, the junction contained 3 bases not matched to a gene. CDR3 in DNA: TGTGCCAGCAGCTTAGGACTAGCGAGGTCCTACAATGAGCAGTTCTTC. Amino acid sequence: CASSLGLARSYNEQFF.

A note on this clone: At the DNA level, this CDR3 is encoded by other sequences in the same sample as well. The V and J genes are TRBV4-3 and TRBJ2-3; TRBD2 matches 13 bases. V gave up 2 bases and J gave up 6 bases; unmatched junction bases: 5. Germline CDR1 is LGHNA and CDR2 is YSLEER. The length of the CDR3 is 16 residues. The CDR3 nucleotides are TGCGCCAGCAGCCAATCGACTAGCGGGGGGTCGGATACGCAGTATTTT. It codes for CASSQSTSGGSDTQYF.

This clone has just one count. A junction boundary mismatches the germline segment, possibly from a read error. The CDR3 DNA reads as TGTTCCAGCAGCTTTTTAGAACAGCCCCAGCATTTT. Its translation: CSSSFLEQPQHF. The rearrangement joins TRBV7-9 to TRBJ1-5; D unresolved. From germline, CDR1 is SEHNR and CDR2 FQNEAQ (reference sequence). The CDR3 spans 12 residues.

The gene calls are TRBV4-3 and TRBJ1-2; TRBD1 matches at 11 bases. J lost 8 bases, V lost 3 bases, and 8 bases had no gene match. This CDR3 spans 15 amino acids. The germline V gene has CDR1 LGHNA and CDR2 YSLEER. The CDR3 nucleotides are TGCGCCAGCAGCCAGGAGGACAGGGGGCTACGGGGCTACACCTTC. It specifies CASSQEDRGLRGYTF.

The V gene is TRBV11-3, the J gene TRBJ2-2; a weak D match, TRBD1 (5 bases). The CDR3 is made up of 17 amino acids. Germline V gene lookup returns CDR1 SGHNT and CDR2 YENEEA. The V and J ends lost 2 bases and 2 bases respectively, with 15 bases between them. Written as DNA, the CDR3 is TGTGCCAGCAGCTTAAGGGGTCAAGACTTTAACACCGGGGAGCTGTTTTTT. Translated: CASSLRGQDFNTGELFF.

This sequence joins TRBV2 and TRBJ1-1; D is ambiguous. Trimming left V 6 bases short and J 0 bases short, with 17 bases between. CDR1 is SNHLY, CDR2 FYNNEI, per germline. The CDR3 totals 16 residues. The CDR3 nucleotides are TGTGCCAGCAGATTCGGGTCTCGTGAAATGAACACTGAAGCTTTCTTT. Translation gives CASRFGSREMNTEAFF.

The rearrangement links TRBV7-9 to TRBJ2-5; D is possibly TRBD2 (6 bases). The germline V and J ends were trimmed by 6 bases and 3 bases, with 11 bases remaining between them. Germline V lookup: CDR1 SEHNR, CDR2 FQNEAQ (reference sequence). This CDR3 is 13 amino acids long. CDR3 DNA sequence: TGTGCCAGCAGTCCAGCGGGTGAAGAGACCCAGTACTTC. Its protein product is CASSPAGEETQYF.

This rearrangement joins TRBV27 to TRBJ1-1; 11 bases match TRBD1. Germline V CDR1 and CDR2: MNHEY, SMNVEV (reference sequence). This CDR3 is built from 22 residues. With 5 bases clipped from V and 9 bases from J, the junction kept 32 bases outside the gene matches. CDR3 DNA: TGTGCCAGCAGTCCCCAGGACAGGGGGCATTCTGGAACACTGATTTCATCGTCTAAAGCTTTCTTT. It is translated as CASSPQDRGHSGTLISSSKAFF.

The chain has TRBV5-1 and TRBJ2-5; D might be TRBD2 (6 bases). V was clipped by 4 bases and J by 1 base, with 14 bases between them. This CDR3 comprises 15 residues. The germline gives CDR1 SGHRS, CDR2 YFSETQ. The CDR3 here is CASSAARGTQETQYF. The CDR3 DNA reads as TGCGCCAGCAGCGCCGCGCGGGGCACCCAAGAGACCCAGTACTTC.

The chain combines TRBV7-2 with TRBJ2-7; a weak D match, TRBD1 (5 bases). The CDR3 extends over 14 amino acids. V was cut by 10 bases and J by 0 bases, with 16 bases left in between. Germline assignment: CDR1 SGHTA and CDR2 FQGNSA. The CDR3 spells CATAPQGNSYEQYF. DNA for the CDR3: TGTGCCACCGCCCCCCAGGGAAACTCCTACGAGCAGTACTTC.

CDR3 bases: TGTGCCTGGTGTAGTAAGACCTACGAGCAGTACTTC. Its protein is CAWCSKTYEQYF. The chain recombines TRBV30 with TRBJ2-7; no firm D call. This CDR3 is 12 amino acids long. CDR1 is GTSNPN, CDR2 SVGIG, per germline (reference sequence). The V end lost 5 bases, the J end lost 2 bases, and 10 bases lay between the germline ends.

The chain carries TRBV7-9 and TRBJ2-7; 14 bases line up with TRBD2. From germline, CDR1 is SEHNR and CDR2 FQNEAQ (reference sequence). Unmatched junction bases numbered 10, after V lost 5 bases and J lost 10 bases. This CDR3 comprises 15 residues. This chain's CDR3 is CASSDGLAGGRIQYF. Here the CDR3 DNA reads TGTGCCAGCAGCGATGGACTAGCGGGGGGTCGGATACAGTACTTC.